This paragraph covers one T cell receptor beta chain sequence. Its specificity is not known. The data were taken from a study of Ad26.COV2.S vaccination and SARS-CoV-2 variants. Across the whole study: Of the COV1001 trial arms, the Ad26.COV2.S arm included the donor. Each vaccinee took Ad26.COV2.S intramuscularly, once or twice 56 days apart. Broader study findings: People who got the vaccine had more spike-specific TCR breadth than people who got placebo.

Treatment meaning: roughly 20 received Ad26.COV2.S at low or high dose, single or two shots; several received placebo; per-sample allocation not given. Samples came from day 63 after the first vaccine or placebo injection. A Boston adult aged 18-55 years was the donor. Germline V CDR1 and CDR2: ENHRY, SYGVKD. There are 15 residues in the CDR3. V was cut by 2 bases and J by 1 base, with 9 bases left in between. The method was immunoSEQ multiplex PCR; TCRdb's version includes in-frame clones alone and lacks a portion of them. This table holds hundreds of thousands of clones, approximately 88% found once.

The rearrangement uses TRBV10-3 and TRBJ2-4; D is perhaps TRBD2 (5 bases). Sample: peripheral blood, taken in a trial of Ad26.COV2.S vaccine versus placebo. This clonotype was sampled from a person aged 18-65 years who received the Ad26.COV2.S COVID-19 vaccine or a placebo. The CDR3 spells CAISETRVAKNIQYF. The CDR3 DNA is TGTGCCATCAGTGAGACTAGGGTGGCCAAAAACATTCAGTACTTC.